Reported below is one TCR beta chain. This clonotype was counted ten times or more. It has no known antigen specificity. Per-nucleotide qualities are absent, and no much larger clonotype sits a single base away. This sample was included in a study of T cells after yellow fever vaccination (dated 2019 in TCRdb). Background for the entire study: Libraries from fractions with low cell numbers were prepared with the SMART-Seq v4 Ultra Low Input RNA kit. Blood was collected at multiple timepoints before and after primary and secondary immunization, and bulk PBMC replicates and cell subsets were isolated. The cohort comprised two healthy male donors, one aged 18 to 30 and one aged 30 to 39 years. To track T-cell clones before and after primary and booster YFV17D yellow fever vaccination, bulk TCR alpha and beta repertoires were sequenced longitudinally. Overall study outcomes, separate from this receptor: After the booster, most clones that had expanded after primary vaccination were detected again (approximately 96% of CD4 and 88% of CD8), suggesting broad maintenance of memory. A small share of clonotypes occurred in both CD4 and CD8 compartments, likely arising from convergent recombination. The secondary T-cell response was found to be weaker but faster than the primary response, with a peak reached on day 5 rather than on day 15. Only a couple of donors were included in the study, so the extent to which the findings can be generalized is limited. FACS-sorted repertoires could contain abundant contaminating clonotypes from the bulk population, so computational filtering was required.

TCR cDNA was synthesized by 5'RACE template switching, through which a universal primer site and unique molecular identifiers were introduced. Priming for cDNA synthesis came from both the TCR alpha and TCR beta constant segments. Library amplification used two PCR steps, and the second PCR step added sample barcodes and sequencing adapters. Sequencing of libraries was done on Illumina HiSeq 2500 (2x100 bp) or NovaSeq (2x150 bp). The published analysis was carried out like this. MIGEC handled demultiplexing of reads and collapsing into UMI consensus sequences, while MiXCR performed V(D)J alignment. Clonotypes responding to the vaccine were identified with edgeR on replicate PBMC samples, with the criteria of FDR below 0.01 and a log2 fold change above 5 up to day 15. Each bulk clonotype received a CD4 or CD8 identity based on whether the sequenced CD4 or CD8 repertoire contained that clonotype at higher abundance. In-frame beta chains were kept once TCRdb had trimmed the public reads at Q25 with fastp and called clones with MiXCR. Rows are unified per CDR3 protein, each entry keeping the most common DNA and genes. TCRdb's processing, not the authors' own work, is the source of the V and J calls. The sample table records about 75,000 distinct CDR3 sequences; around 7.7% of these occur just once. The top ten hold approximately 28% of the sample.

V gives up 1 base and J gives up 0 bases, and the segment between their germline ends measures 8 bases. Counted from cysteine to phenylalanine, this CDR3 has 15 amino acids. The retained sequence is limited to the CDR3, 45 bases, with the frame set at the first base. For CDR1 and CDR2, the germline V gene lists MGHRA and YSYEKL. Explained via the paper, the treatment or condition label denotes: live attenuated yellow fever vaccine strain. PBMCs were isolated from peripheral blood using a standard Ficoll-Paque protocol. Dynabeads CD4 and CD8 positive selection kits were used to isolate the CD4 and CD8 T-cell fractions. TriZol was used to extract RNA from bulk PBMCs, CD4 and CD8 fractions, and dextramer-positive and dextramer-negative fractions.

The specimen comprised CD8+ T cells sorted from PBMCs, sampled around 10 days after the first yellow fever vaccination. The rearrangement joined TRBV4-1 to TRBJ2-3; perhaps TRBD2 is the D gene, with 5 bases matching. This sequence was found in a man between 18 and 29 years old who received the YFV17D yellow fever vaccine. The DNA reads TGCGCCAGCAGCCAAGGGGTAGCGAGCACAGATACGCAGTATTTT. This encodes CASSQGVASTDTQYF.